This entry lists 2 T cell receptor beta chains sequenced from one sample in a study of T cells after yellow fever vaccination. MiXCR, applied by TCRdb to the 5' RACE reads, yields one record per CDR3 protein. The table records more than 95,000 distinct CDR3 sequences, about 6.8% of them present only once. The material was CD4+ T cells sorted from PBMCs, obtained around 45 days after the first yellow fever vaccination. Receptors originate from a man aged 18 to 30 who received the YFV17D yellow fever vaccine.

This clonotype has a count of ten or more. The rearrangement joins TRBV18 to TRBJ1-5; 11 nucleotides align to TRBD1. CDR1 KGHSH and CDR2 LQKENI come from the germline V gene. V trimming: 4 bases; J trimming: 7 bases; junction bases outside the gene matches: 6. This CDR3 comprises 15 residues. The CDR3 DNA reads TGTGCCAGCTCACTGGACAGGGGGCATCAACAGCCCCAGCATTTT. It translates to CASSLDRGHQQPQHF.

The table lists this clonotype with many counts. The V call is TRBV5-6, the J call TRBJ1-1; weak D call: TRBD1 (5 bases). The CDR3 is 13 amino acids. V was cut by 5 bases and J by 11 bases, with 19 bases left in between. Germline V gene lookup returns CDR1 SGHDT and CDR2 YYEEEE. The CDR3 here is CASSIMGTAGAFF. In nucleotides, the CDR3 is TGTGCCAGCAGTATAATGGGGACCGCGGGCGCTTTCTTT.